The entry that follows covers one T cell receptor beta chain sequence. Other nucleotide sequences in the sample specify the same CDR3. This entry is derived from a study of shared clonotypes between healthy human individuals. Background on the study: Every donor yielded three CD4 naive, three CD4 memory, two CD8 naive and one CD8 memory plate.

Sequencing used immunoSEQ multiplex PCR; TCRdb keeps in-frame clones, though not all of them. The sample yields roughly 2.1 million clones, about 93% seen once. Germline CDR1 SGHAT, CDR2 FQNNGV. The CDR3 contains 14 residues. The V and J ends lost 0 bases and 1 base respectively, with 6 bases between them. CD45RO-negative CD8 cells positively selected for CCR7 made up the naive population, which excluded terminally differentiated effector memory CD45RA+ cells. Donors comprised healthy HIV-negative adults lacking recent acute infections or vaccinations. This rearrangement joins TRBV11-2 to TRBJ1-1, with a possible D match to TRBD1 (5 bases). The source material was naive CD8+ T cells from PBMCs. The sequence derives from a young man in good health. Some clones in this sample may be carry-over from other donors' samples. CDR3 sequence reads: CASSLDGGNTEAFF. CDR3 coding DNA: TGTGCCAGCAGCTTAGATGGGGGGAACACTGAAGCTTTCTTT.